One and the same sample provided the 11 T cell receptor beta chains below, sequenced in a study of T-cell reconstitution after alpha-beta-depleted transplantation in children. The authors prepared the TCRbeta library with unique molecular identifiers. Each CDR3 protein gets one entry after TCRdb re-called the PCR reads with MiXCR. The sample holds about 300,000 distinct CDR3 sequences, 10% seen once. The starting material was PBMCs, obtained before TCRalphabeta/CD19-depleted stem cell transplant. All receptors come from a boy less than two years old with acute myeloid leukemia, due to receive a stem cell transplant.

This clonotype has at least ten counts. The chain links TRBV28 to TRBJ2-7; D is perhaps TRBD1 or TRBD2 (5 bases each). The CDR3 has 15 residues. Per the germline V gene, CDR1 is MDHEN and CDR2 is SYDVKM. The ends were cut back, 5 bases at V and 0 bases at J, with 14 bases in the middle. DNA for the CDR3: TGTGCCAGCAGTGATACAGGACTGAGCTCCTACGAGCAGTACTTC. It is translated as CASSDTGLSSYEQYF.

Many counts were recorded for this clonotype. This chain connects TRBV20-1 to TRBJ2-7; unclear D gene. The germline V gene encodes CDR1 DFQATT and CDR2 SNEGSKA (reference sequence). The CDR3 is 14 amino acids. V was clipped by 3 bases and J by 1 base, with 13 bases between them. CDR3 residues: CSASYRGNSYEQYF. The DNA for the CDR3 is TGCAGTGCTAGTTATCGCGGAAATTCCTACGAGCAGTACTTC.

V is TRBV9 and J is TRBJ2-3; D not certain. V was pared by 4 bases and J by 6 bases, with 12 bases between. Germline lookup yields CDR1 SGDLS and CDR2 YYNGEE. This CDR3 spans 13 amino acids. Here the CDR3 DNA reads TGTGCCAGCAGCCCCCCCAAGCTTGATACGCAGTATTTT. Residues: CASSPPKLDTQYF.

This clonotype was seen repeatedly, ten times or more. The chain uses TRBV10-3 and TRBJ2-3; D not certain. Trimming left V 3 bases short and J 1 base short, with 8 bases between. Germline lookup yields CDR1 ENHRY and CDR2 SYGVKD. This CDR3 region has 14 residues. The CDR3 region is CAISDPPGTDTQYF. CDR3 bases: TGTGCCATCAGTGACCCCCCTGGCACAGATACGCAGTATTTT.

The table lists this clonotype with many counts. The chain couples TRBV5-5 to TRBJ2-1, with unresolved D. The germline V gene has CDR1 SGHKS and CDR2 YYEKEE (reference sequence). The CDR3 runs to 13 residues. Trimming pared 0 bases from V and 8 bases from J, leaving 9 bases between. The chain's CDR3 is CASSLDPMDEQFF. CDR3 in DNA: TGTGCCAGCAGCTTGGACCCGATGGATGAGCAGTTCTTC.

This clonotype was counted many times. The chain has TRBV12-3 or TRBV12-4 and TRBJ2-3; 7 bases agree with TRBD1. Trimming cost V 5 bases and J 2 bases; bases outside gene matches: 4. CDR3 size: 14 residues. The CDR3 loop is CASSIGQATDTQYF. The DNA for the CDR3 is TGTGCCAGCAGTATCGGACAGGCCACAGATACGCAGTATTTT.

This chain uses TRBV5-4 with TRBJ2-5; D is uncertain. Germline V gene data show CDR1 as SGHNT and CDR2 as YYREEE (reference sequence). Trimming removed 4 bases from V and 2 bases from J, with 15 bases in between. The CDR3 spans 15 residues. DNA of the CDR3: TGTGCCAGCAGCCCCCAGACGGCGGTACAAGAGACCCAGTACTTC. This sequence encodes CASSPQTAVQETQYF.

In its sample, this clonotype was seen a few times. The chain employs TRBV21-1 and TRBJ2-7; TRBD2, the table's D call, was not compared with the DNA. TRBV21-1 is recorded as a pseudogene. This CDR3 has 15 amino acids. The CDR3 sequence is CASSKTSGRTYEQYF. The CDR3, as DNA: TGTGCCAGCAGCAAGACTAGCGGGAGGACCTACGAGCAGTACTTC.

The chain uses TRBV30 and TRBJ2-3; D might be TRBD1 (5 bases). The V end was cut by 2 bases, the J end by 1 base, with 10 bases between. Germline CDR1 is GTSNPN and CDR2 is SVGIG (reference sequence). The length of the CDR3 is 14 residues. The CDR3: CAWSQGMGTDTQYF. CDR3 nucleotides: TGTGCCTGGAGTCAGGGAATGGGCACAGATACGCAGTATTTT.

This clonotype appeared many times. The J gene is TRBJ2-3, the V gene TRBV9; TRBD2 matches 8 bases. With V trimmed by 0 bases and J by 2 bases, 2 bases remained unmatched. This CDR3 is built from 15 residues. Germline-derived CDR1 and CDR2 are SGDLS and YYNGEE. CDR3: CASSVGAGVTDTQYF. The CDR3 nucleotides read TGTGCCAGCAGCGTAGGAGCGGGGGTCACAGATACGCAGTATTTT.

This rearrangement joins TRBV9 to TRBJ2-7; 12 nucleotides align to TRBD1. CDR1 and CDR2 (germline): SGDLS, YYNGEE. CDR3 length: 17 amino acids. Unmatched junction bases numbered 7, after V lost 0 bases and J lost 3 bases. CDR3 bases: TGTGCCAGCAGCGTAGATTTGGGACAGGGGGCATTCTACGAGCAGTACTTC. Amino acid sequence: CASSVDLGQGAFYEQYF.